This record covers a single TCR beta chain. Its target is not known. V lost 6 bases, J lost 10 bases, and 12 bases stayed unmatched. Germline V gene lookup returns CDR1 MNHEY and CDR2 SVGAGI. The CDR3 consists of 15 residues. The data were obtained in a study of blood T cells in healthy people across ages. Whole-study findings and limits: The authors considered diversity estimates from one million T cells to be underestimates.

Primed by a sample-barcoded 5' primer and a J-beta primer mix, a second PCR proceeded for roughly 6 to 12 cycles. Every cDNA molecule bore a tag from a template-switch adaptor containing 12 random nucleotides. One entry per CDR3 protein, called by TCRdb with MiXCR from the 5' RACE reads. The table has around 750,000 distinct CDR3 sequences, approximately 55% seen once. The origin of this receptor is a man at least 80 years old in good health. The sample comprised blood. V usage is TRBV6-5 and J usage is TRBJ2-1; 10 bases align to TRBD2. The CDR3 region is CASSSLAGVFKEQFF. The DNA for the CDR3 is TGTGCCAGCAGCAGCCTAGCGGGAGTGTTTAAGGAGCAGTTCTTC.